The rows below give T cell receptor beta chains drawn from one sample of a study of cytomegalovirus exposure and HLA in healthy donors. The assay was immunoSEQ multiplex PCR, and TCRdb's table has in-frame clones only and misses some. The table lists under 200,000 clones, about 80% of them singletons, with 1% in the top ten. The sample comprised PBMCs. The receptors stem from a woman aged 45-60 years in good health and CMV-seropositive. The CDR3 runs from the conserved cysteine through the conserved F or W. A D gene is named only where the DNA matches it firmly. Expanded clones get a size class; other rows say once, few or many, or leave the size out.

TRBD1	TRBV7-3	NA	TRBJ1-1	TGTGCCAGCAGCCTATCAGGGGGCCTGAACACTGAAGCTTTCTTT	CASSLSGGLNTEAFF
TRBD2	TRBV6-1	NA	TRBJ2-1	TGTGCCAGCAGTGAAAAATTCACTAGCGGGTTCCATGAGCAGTTCTTC	CASSEKFTSGFHEQFF
NA	TRBV5-1	NA	TRBJ2-2	TGCGCCAGCAGCCCCAGGGTAGGCACCGGGGAGCTGTTTTTT	CASSPRVGTGELFF
TRBD2	TRBV15	once	TRBJ2-3	TGTGCCATCAGCGGGGGCTTAGGAGATACGCAGTATTTT	CAISGGLGDTQYF
NA	TRBV7-9	NA	TRBJ2-3	TGTGCCAGCAGCTATGGCCCGTACGGGTCATTTTCAGATACGCAGTATTTT	CASSYGPYGSFSDTQYF
NA	TRBV19	NA	TRBJ2-1	TGTGCCAGTAGTATAGATGCAGGCTCCTACAATGAGCAGTTCTTC	CASSIDAGSYNEQFF
TRBD2	TRBV9	NA	TRBJ2-7	TGTGCCAGCAGCTCCCCTACTAGCGGGGGTTCCTACGAGCAGTACTTC	CASSSPTSGGSYEQYF
TRBD2	TRBV6-1	NA	TRBJ2-1	TGTGCCAGCAGTGCCAGGGAGGGCGGCACTGAGCAGTTCTTC	CASSAREGGTEQFF
NA	TRBV18	NA	TRBJ1-2	TGTGCCAGCTCACCAGAGGGAACCTATGGCTACACCTTC	CASSPEGTYGYTF
NA	TRBV18	NA	TRBJ2-7	TGTGCCAGCTCACCCCGGACAACACAAGCCTACGAGCAGTACTTC	CASSPRTTQAYEQYF
NA	TRBV28	NA	TRBJ1-1	TGTGCGGGCCGATCAGATACTGAAGCTTTCTTT	CAGRSDTEAFF
NA	TRBV28	NA	TRBJ2-7	TGTGCCAGCAGACTTAAGACAGGCGAATCCTACGAGCAGTACTTC	CASRLKTGESYEQYF
NA	TRBV7-6	NA	TRBJ1-6	TGTGCCAGCAGCCCACAGAATTCACCCCTCCACTTT	CASSPQNSPLHF
TRBD2	TRBV9	NA	TRBJ2-1	TGTGCCAGCAGCCCGACGAGCGGGACCTACAATGAGCAGTTCTTC	CASSPTSGTYNEQFF
NA	TRBV5-1	NA	TRBJ2-7	TGCGCCAGCAGCTTGGTCGGAGGCAACGAGCAGTACTTC	CASSLVGGNEQYF
TRBD2	TRBV11-2	NA	TRBJ2-1	TGTGCCAGCAGCTCAGGACAACTAGCGGAGCAGTTCTTC	CASSSGQLAEQFF
NA	TRBV25-1	NA	TRBJ1-1	TGTGCCAGCAGAATAGGGGGAGGGGCGAACACTGAAGCTTTCTTT	CASRIGGGANTEAFF
TRBD2	TRBV27	NA	TRBJ2-5	TGTGCCAGCAGTTTATCGACACTAGCGGGAGGACCCCGAGGGGAGACCCAGTACTTC	CASSLSTLAGGPRGETQYF
NA	TRBV6-1	few	TRBJ2-1	TGTGCCAGCAGACGCGGCTCGGCATCCTACAATGAGCAGTTCTTC	CASRRGSASYNEQFF
TRBD1	TRBV19	NA	TRBJ2-5	TGTGCCAGTAGTCGCCCGACAGGGATGCAAGAGGCCCAGTACTTC	CASSRPTGMQEAQYF
NA	TRBV9	NA	TRBJ2-1	TGTGCCAGCAGCGTGACTTCGACGTACAATGAGCAGTTCTTC	CASSVTSTYNEQFF
TRBD2	TRBV5-6	NA	TRBJ2-3	TGTGCCAGCAAGAAGCGGGAGTTTTATGATACGCAGTATTTT	CASKKREFYDTQYF
TRBD1	TRBV19	NA	TRBJ1-1	TGTGCCAGTAGACCTTCGGACGGTTGGACAGGGGACACTGAAGCTTTCTTT	CASRPSDGWTGDTEAFF
NA	TRBV12-5	NA	TRBJ1-2	TGTGCTAGTGGTTTGGTACGGGGGGGTCGCTGGTATGGCTACACCTTC	CASGLVRGGRWYGYTF
TRBD1	TRBV19	NA	TRBJ1-1	TGTGCCAGTAGTAGGAGGGGGCTGACTGAAGCTTTCTTT	CASSRRGLTEAFF
TRBD1	TRBV6-6	NA	TRBJ2-7	TGTGCCAGCAGTTACGTGGCAGGGGGTCACGAGCAGTACTTC	CASSYVAGGHEQYF
NA	TRBV9	NA	TRBJ1-2	TGTGCCAGCAGCGCCGCGCAAGGGACTTCCACCTATGGCTACACCTTC	CASSAAQGTSTYGYTF
NA	TRBV28	NA	TRBJ2-7	TGTGCCAGCAGTAGCCTGGGACATCCGGCCCTGTTCGAGCAGTACTTC	CASSSLGHPALFEQYF
NA	TRBV15	NA	TRBJ2-5	TGTGCCACCAGCAGAGGGGGTTCAGGGTTGGAGACCCAGTACTTC	CATSRGGSGLETQYF
NA	TRBV25-1	NA	TRBJ2-3	TGTGCCAGCAGTGACCCCAGCGGAGGCGTATCGCAGTATTTT	CASSDPSGGVSQYF
NA	TRBV18	NA	TRBJ2-2	TGTGCCAGCTCACCTTCGACTTCGAACACCGGGGAGCTGTTTTTT	CASSPSTSNTGELFF
TRBD1	TRBV18	NA	TRBJ2-7	TGTGCCAGCTCAGGAGACAGGGGGCTCACCTACGAGCAGTACTTC	CASSGDRGLTYEQYF
NA	TRBV9	NA	TRBJ1-2	TGTGCCAGCAGCGTACTGACAGGCCCCTATGGCTACACCTTC	CASSVLTGPYGYTF
NA	TRBV9	NA	TRBJ2-2	TGTGCCAGCAGCTATAACATGGCGGCCGGGGAGCTGTTTTTT	CASSYNMAAGELFF
TRBD1	TRBV11-2	NA	TRBJ1-4	TGTGCCAGCAGCTTGGGTGTGGGACAGGGGGCGCGAAGCGTGCTGTTTTTT	CASSLGVGQGARSVLFF
TRBD2	TRBV30	NA	TRBJ2-7	TGTGCCTGTAACGCGGGAGGCGAGCAGTACTTC	CACNAGGEQYF
NA	TRBV28	NA	TRBJ2-7	TGTGCCAGCAGTCCACAGCTGAGCTCCTACGAGCAGTACTTC	CASSPQLSSYEQYF
NA	TRBV6-4	NA	TRBJ2-6	TGTGCCAGCAGTGGGACAAACTCTGGGGCCAACGTCCTGACTTTC	CASSGTNSGANVLTF
TRBD1	TRBV6-5	NA	TRBJ2-7	TGTGCCAGCAGTCCCGACAGGGGCCTATCCTACGAGCAGTACTTC	CASSPDRGLSYEQYF
TRBD2	TRBV7-8	once	TRBJ2-1	TGTGCCAGCAGCTTAGCGGTAGCGGGAGGGCCCCACGAGCAGTTCTTC	CASSLAVAGGPHEQFF
NA	TRBV4-3	NA	TRBJ1-2	TGCGCCAGCAGCCCGGGAGTGGGGGGGATCTATGGCTACACCTTC	CASSPGVGGIYGYTF
TRBD1	TRBV5-1	NA	TRBJ2-5	TGCGCCAGCAGCCCTTCCGGGACAGGGGTCGAGACCCAGTACTTC	CASSPSGTGVETQYF
TRBD1	TRBV28	NA	TRBJ1-1	TGTGCCAGCAGTTCACCGACAGGGGGCAACACTGAAGCTTTCTTT	CASSSPTGGNTEAFF
NA	TRBV6-6	few	TRBJ2-7	TGTGCCAGCAGTTTCATGTCCTACGAGCAGTACTTC	CASSFMSYEQYF
NA	TRBV25-1	NA	TRBJ2-5	TGTGCCAGCAGTGCCTCAGGGGAAGAGGCCCAGTACTTC	CASSASGEEAQYF
NA	TRBV11-2	few	TRBJ2-7	TGTGCCAGCAGCACTCGGACAGAGCAGTACTTC	CASSTRTEQYF
NA	TRBV7-2	NA	TRBJ2-7	TGTGCCAGCAGCCCATCGGCGCCCAGGACCTACGAGCAGTACTTC	CASSPSAPRTYEQYF
NA	TRBV14	NA	TRBJ1-2	TGTGCCAGCAGCCGCCTTGCCGGGGAGAGGGCCTATGGCTACACCTTC	CASSRLAGERAYGYTF
NA	TRBV19	NA	TRBJ1-1	TGTGCCAGTAGTATTGACGGGGGAGAGGCTGAAGCTTTCTTT	CASSIDGGEAEAFF
TRBD1	TRBV27	NA	TRBJ2-7	TGTGCCAGCAGTTTTAAGGGACAGGGGTCCTACGAGCAGTACTTC	CASSFKGQGSYEQYF
TRBD1	TRBV5-6	NA	TRBJ1-5	TGTGCCAGCAGCTCAGGGACAGGGTACAATCAGCCCCAGCATTTT	CASSSGTGYNQPQHF
TRBD2	TRBV11-1	NA	TRBJ2-7	TGTGCCAGCAGCTTAGGTCCTAGCGGGGGATACGAGCAGTACTTC	CASSLGPSGGYEQYF
NA	TRBV7-2	few	TRBJ1-5	TGTGCCAGCAGCTTAGACAGGTTTCAGCCCCAGCATTTT	CASSLDRFQPQHF
TRBD1	TRBV6-5	few	TRBJ2-1	TGTGCCAGCAGACAGCCGGGACAGGCGTACAATGAGCAGTTCTTC	CASRQPGQAYNEQFF
NA	TRBV7-9	NA	TRBJ2-1	TGTGCCAGCAGCTACAGTGCCCTCAGGGAGCAGTTCTTC	CASSYSALREQFF
NA	TRBV10-3	NA	TRBJ2-1	TGTGCCATCGGTGGCAGGATGGACGCGGGTAACAATGAGCAGTTCTTC	CAIGGRMDAGNNEQFF
NA	TRBV4-3	once	TRBJ1-6	TGCGCCAGCAGCCAAGAACGAGGATCACCCCTCCACTTT	CASSQERGSPLHF